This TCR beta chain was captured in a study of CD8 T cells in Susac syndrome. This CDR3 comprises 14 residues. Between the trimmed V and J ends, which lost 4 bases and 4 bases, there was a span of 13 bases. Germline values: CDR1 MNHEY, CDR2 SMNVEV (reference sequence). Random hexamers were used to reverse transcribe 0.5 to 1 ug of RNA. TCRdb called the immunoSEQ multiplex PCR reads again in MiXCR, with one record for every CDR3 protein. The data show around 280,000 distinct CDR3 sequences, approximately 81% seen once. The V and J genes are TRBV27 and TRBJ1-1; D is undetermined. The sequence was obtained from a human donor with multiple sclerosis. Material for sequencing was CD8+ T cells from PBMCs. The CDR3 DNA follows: TGTGCCAGCAGTTCAATTGGAGCGGGCACTGAAGCTTTCTTT. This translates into CASSSIGAGTEAFF.